This T cell receptor (beta chain) emerged from a study of cytomegalovirus exposure and HLA in healthy donors. Study-level results: Investigators reported over 150 TCR beta chains as tied to cytomegalovirus.

PCR involved 60 Vbeta and 13 Jbeta primers. Data came from immunoSEQ multiplex PCR; TCRdb stores just in-frame clones and leaves some out. The sample has fewer than 150,000 clones; 79% are singletons. On this clone itself: Antigen specificity is unknown.

Germline V gene sequence: CDR1 SGHRS, CDR2 YFSETQ. The CDR3 contains 14 residues. The V segment lost 4 bases and the J segment 5 bases; nucleotides outside the gene matches: 3. V and J are TRBV5-1 and TRBJ2-1; TRBD2 matches 10 bases. Input material: PBMCs. This TCR derives from a man aged 35-49 years in good health and CMV-seropositive. The CDR3 reads CASSALAGNNEQFF. Here the CDR3 DNA reads TGCGCCAGCAGCGCACTAGCGGGGAACAATGAGCAGTTCTTC.